This T cell receptor (beta chain) was sequenced in a study of blood T cell repertoires in COVID-19. Study at large: COVID-19 samples, acute and convalescent, were from the United States, Italy and Spain. The analysed material was cDNA or gDNA that came from T cells, B-cell-depleted T cells, or PBMCs.

Germline V gene lookup returns CDR1 SQVTM and CDR2 ANQGSEA. This CDR3 contains 10 residues. V was trimmed by 6 bases and J by 3 bases, leaving 5 bases between them. Original methodology: From reference gene primer amplification, estimates of nucleated cell counts were derived. Here immunoSEQ multiplex PCR was the method, and the copy in TCRdb shows in-frame clones only, minus some. For V, J and clone size, that table is used; D and trimming come from the DNA. The sample has about 120,000 clones, more than 70% seen once. The sequenced material came from peripheral blood. The chain uses TRBV29-1 and TRBJ1-1, with D unclear. This receptor was obtained from a man between 60 and 70 years old with acute or convalescent COVID-19. For the CDR3, the DNA is TGCAGCGTGCAGGACACTGAAGCTTTCTTT. Protein: CSVQDTEAFF.